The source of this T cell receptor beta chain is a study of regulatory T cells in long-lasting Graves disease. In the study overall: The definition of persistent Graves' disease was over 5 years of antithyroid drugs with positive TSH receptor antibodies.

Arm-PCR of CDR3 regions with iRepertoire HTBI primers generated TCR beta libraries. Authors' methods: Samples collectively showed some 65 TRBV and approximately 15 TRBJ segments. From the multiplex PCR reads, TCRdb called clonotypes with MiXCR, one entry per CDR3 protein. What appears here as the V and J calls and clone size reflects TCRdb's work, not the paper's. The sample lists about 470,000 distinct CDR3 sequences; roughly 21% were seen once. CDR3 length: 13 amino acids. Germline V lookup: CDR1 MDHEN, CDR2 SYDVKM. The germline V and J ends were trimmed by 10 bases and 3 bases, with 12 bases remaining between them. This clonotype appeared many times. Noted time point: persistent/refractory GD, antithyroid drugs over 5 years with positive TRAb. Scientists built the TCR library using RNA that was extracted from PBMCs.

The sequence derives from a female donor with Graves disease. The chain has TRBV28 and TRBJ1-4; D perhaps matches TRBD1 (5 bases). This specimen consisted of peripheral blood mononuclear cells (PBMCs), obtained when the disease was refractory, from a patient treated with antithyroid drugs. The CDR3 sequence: CATSGGANEKLFF. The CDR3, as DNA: TGTGCCACTTCGGGAGGGGCTAATGAAAAACTGTTTTTT.